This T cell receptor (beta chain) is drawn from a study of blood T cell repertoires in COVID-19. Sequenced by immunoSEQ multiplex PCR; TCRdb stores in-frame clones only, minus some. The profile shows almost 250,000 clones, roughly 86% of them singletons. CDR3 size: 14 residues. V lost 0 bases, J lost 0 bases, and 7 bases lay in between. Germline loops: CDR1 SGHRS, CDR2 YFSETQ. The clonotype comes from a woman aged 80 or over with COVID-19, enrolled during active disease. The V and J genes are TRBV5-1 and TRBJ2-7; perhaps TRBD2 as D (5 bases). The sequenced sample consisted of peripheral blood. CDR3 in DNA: TGCGCCAGCAGCTTGGAAGGGAGCTCCTACGAGCAGTACTTC. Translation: CASSLEGSSYEQYF.